One T cell receptor beta chain is described in this entry. J was trimmed by 3 bases and V by 10 bases; bases with no gene match: 9. Germline V gene sequence: CDR1 MDHEN, CDR2 SYDVKM. This CDR3 has 13 amino acids. The data were obtained in a study of blood T cell repertoires in COVID-19. Whole-study context: The study drew acute and convalescent COVID-19 samples from the United States, Italy and Spain. PBMCs, B-cell-depleted T cells, or T cells provided the cDNA or gDNA that made up the material.

Libraries were prepared by immunoSEQ multiplex PCR; TCRdb keeps only in-frame clonotypes and omits some of them. The top ten hold around 1.2% of the sample, which has 210,000 or so clones, about 90% seen once. Sequencing used peripheral blood. The receptor comes from a man younger than 40 with acute or convalescent COVID-19. The J gene is TRBJ2-7, the V gene TRBV28; 7 bases match TRBD2. The DNA of the CDR3 is TGTGCCACCGGGGGGTTAGTATACTACGAGCAGTACTTC. Protein sequence: CATGGLVYYEQYF.